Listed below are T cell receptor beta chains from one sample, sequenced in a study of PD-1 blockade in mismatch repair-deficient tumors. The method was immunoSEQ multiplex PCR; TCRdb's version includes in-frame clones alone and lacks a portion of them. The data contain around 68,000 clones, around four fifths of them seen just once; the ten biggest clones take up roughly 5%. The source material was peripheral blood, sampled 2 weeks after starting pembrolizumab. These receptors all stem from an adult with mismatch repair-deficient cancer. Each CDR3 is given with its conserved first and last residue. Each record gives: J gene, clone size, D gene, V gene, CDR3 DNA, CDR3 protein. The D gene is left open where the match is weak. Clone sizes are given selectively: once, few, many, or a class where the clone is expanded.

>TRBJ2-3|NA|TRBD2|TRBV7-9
TGTGCCAGCAGCGCCCGACTAGCGGGCATCCACCAAGATACGCAGTATTTT
CASSARLAGIHQDTQYF
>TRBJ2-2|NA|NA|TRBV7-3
TGTGCCAGCAGCCCCGAAGGGGTCGGGGAGCTGTTTTTT
CASSPEGVGELFF
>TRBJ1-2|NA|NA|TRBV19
TGTGCCAGTAGTAGATACGATTTAAACTATGGCTACACCTTC
CASSRYDLNYGYTF
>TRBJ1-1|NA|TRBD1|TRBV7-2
TGTGCCAGCAGCTTATCAGGGGGCGGCACTGAAGCTTTCTTT
CASSLSGGGTEAFF
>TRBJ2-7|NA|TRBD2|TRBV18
TGTGCCAGCTCACCGACCGGACTAGCGGGAGTTGTCTGGGGCGAGCAGTACTTC
CASSPTGLAGVVWGEQYF
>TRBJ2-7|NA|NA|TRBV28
TGTGCCAGCAGTTTAAGGGGCGAGCAGTACTTC
CASSLRGEQYF
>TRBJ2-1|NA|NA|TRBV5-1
TGCGCCAGCAGCTTGGCCGCTGGAAACAATGAGCAGTTCTTC
CASSLAAGNNEQFF
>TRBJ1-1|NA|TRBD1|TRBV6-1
TGTGCCAGCGGGACAGGGGTTAAAGGGCACACTGAAGCTTTCTTT
CASGTGVKGHTEAFF
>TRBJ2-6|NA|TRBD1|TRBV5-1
TGCGCCAGCAGCACCAGGGGGTCTGGGGCCAACGTCCTGACTTTC
CASSTRGSGANVLTF
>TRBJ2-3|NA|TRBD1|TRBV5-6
TGTGCCAGCGGTTTTAGGGACAGGGTTTTGGATACGCAGTATTTT
CASGFRDRVLDTQYF
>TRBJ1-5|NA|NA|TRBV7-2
TGTGCCAGCAGCCCTCGGGGAGCTCAGCCCCAGCATTTT
CASSPRGAQPQHF
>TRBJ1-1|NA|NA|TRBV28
TGTGCCAGCAGCCCCCCCGACAGAGGAGCTTTCTTT
CASSPPDRGAFF
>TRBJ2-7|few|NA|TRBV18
TGTGCCAGCTCACCACAGGCGAGTTCCTACGAGCAGTACTTC
CASSPQASSYEQYF
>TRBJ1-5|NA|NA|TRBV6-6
TGTGCCAGCAGTCCCCAGGGGTTTTCTAATCAGCCCCAGCATTTT
CASSPQGFSNQPQHF
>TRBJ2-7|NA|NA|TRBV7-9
TGTGCCAGCAGCTTAGGACTATTTGGGGAGCAGTACTTC
CASSLGLFGEQYF
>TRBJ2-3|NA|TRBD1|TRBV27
TGTGCCAGCAGTCAGCCATGGGGACAGATCACAGATACGCAGTATTTT
CASSQPWGQITDTQYF
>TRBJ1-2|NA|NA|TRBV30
TGTGCCTTATCGCAGTTGGGTGCAGGCGGCCACACCTTC
CALSQLGAGGHTF
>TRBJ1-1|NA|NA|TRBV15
TGTGCCACCAGTATTACAGGGCCAACTGAAGCTTTCTTT
CATSITGPTEAFF
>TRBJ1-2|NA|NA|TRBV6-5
TGTGCCAGCAGTCCCCTAATGACAGATGGCTACACCTTC
CASSPLMTDGYTF
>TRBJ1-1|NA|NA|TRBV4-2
TGTGCCAGCAGCCAAGAGAGAGGATGGGGGAACACTGAAGCTTTCTTT
CASSQERGWGNTEAFF
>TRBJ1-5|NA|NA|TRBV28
TGTGCCAGCAGAAAAGGTACTTACTTGGGGGAAGTTTATGGCAATCAGCCCCAGCATTTT
CASRKGTYLGEVYGNQPQHF
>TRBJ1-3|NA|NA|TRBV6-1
TGTGCCAGCAGTGGCGACATTCGGTACACCATATATTTT
CASSGDIRYTIYF
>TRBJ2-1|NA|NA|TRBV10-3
TGTGCCATCAGCCGGGACTACAATGAGCAGTTCTTC
CAISRDYNEQFF
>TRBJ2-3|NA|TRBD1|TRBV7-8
TGTGCCAGCAGCCCCTGGACAGGGGAAGCAGATACGCAGTATTTT
CASSPWTGEADTQYF
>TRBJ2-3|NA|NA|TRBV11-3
TGTGCCAGCGCCTTATCCAGGTCGACAGATACGCAGTATTTT
CASALSRSTDTQYF
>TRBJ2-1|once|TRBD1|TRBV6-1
TGTGCCAGCAGCGCCCGGGACAGCTCCTACAATGAGCAGTTCTTC
CASSARDSSYNEQFF
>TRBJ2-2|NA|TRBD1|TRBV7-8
TGTGCCAGCAGCTCGGGACAGGCGAACACCGGGGAGCTGTTTTTT
CASSSGQANTGELFF
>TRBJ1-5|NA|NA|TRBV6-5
TGTGCCAGCAGTTCTGAGGGCGGGTCTAATCAGCCCCAGCATTTT
CASSSEGGSNQPQHF
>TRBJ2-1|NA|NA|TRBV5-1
TGCGCCAGCAGCTTGGATGTACAGGGGAGGGATGAGCAGTTCTTC
CASSLDVQGRDEQFF
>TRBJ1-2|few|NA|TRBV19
TGTGCCAGTAGTATATCTCGGAACACCTATGGCTACACCTTC
CASSISRNTYGYTF
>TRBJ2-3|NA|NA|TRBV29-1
TGCAGCGTGTGGGCGCCCACAAGCACAGATACGCAGTATTTT
CSVWAPTSTDTQYF
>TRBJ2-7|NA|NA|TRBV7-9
TGTGCCAGCAGCGGCTCAGGGAGAGGCGAGCAGTACTTC
CASSGSGRGEQYF
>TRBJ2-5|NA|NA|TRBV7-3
TGTGCCAGCAGCCCCAGAGCAGGCGAGACCCAGTACTTC
CASSPRAGETQYF
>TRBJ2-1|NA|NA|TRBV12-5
TGTGCTAGTGGACCCCGGGACGTCGATCATTACAATGAGCAGTTCTTC
CASGPRDVDHYNEQFF
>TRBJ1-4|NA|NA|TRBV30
TGTGCCTGGAGTGTATCGCCCGGGGAAAAACTGTTTTTT
CAWSVSPGEKLFF
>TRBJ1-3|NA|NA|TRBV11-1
TGTGCCAGCAGCGCAGGACAGCAAGGCGGAAACACCATATATTTT
CASSAGQQGGNTIYF
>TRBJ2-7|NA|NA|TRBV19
TGTGCCAGTAGTATGCGGGGTCCCTACGAGCAGTACTTC
CASSMRGPYEQYF
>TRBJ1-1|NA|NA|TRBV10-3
TGTGCCACCAGGGAAAAGGGAACTGAAGCTTTCTTT
CATREKGTEAFF
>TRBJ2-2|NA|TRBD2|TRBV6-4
TGTGCCAGCAGTGACACTAGCGGGAGGGCCGAGTACACCGGGGAGCTGTTTTTT
CASSDTSGRAEYTGELFF
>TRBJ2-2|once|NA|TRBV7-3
TGTGCCAGCAGCTTAACGGCAGGGACGAACACCGGGGAGCTGTTTTTT
CASSLTAGTNTGELFF
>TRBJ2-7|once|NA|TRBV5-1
TGCGCCAGCAGCCCGCCGGGGGCGTACGAGCAGTACTTC
CASSPPGAYEQYF